One sample yielded the 29 T cell receptor beta chains listed below, sequenced in a study of blood T cells in healthy people across ages. A second about 7 to 12 cycle PCR used barcoded and J-beta primers. MiXCR was run by TCRdb on the 5' RACE reads, yielding one entry per CDR3 protein. Of about 1.8 million distinct CDR3 sequences detected, around 50% appear once; the ten largest clones hold roughly 2%. The sequencing input was blood. The receptors were gathered from a middle-aged woman in good health.

The J gene is TRBJ2-1, the V gene TRBV29-1; D is possibly TRBD1 (6 bases). The CDR3 runs to 13 residues. The germline V gene has CDR1 SQVTM and CDR2 ANQGSEA. V gave up 3 bases and J gave up 4 bases, with 10 bases separating them. CDR3 loop: CSVDEQGYNEQFF. The CDR3 bases are TGCAGCGTTGACGAACAGGGTTACAATGAGCAGTTCTTC.

V is TRBV5-1 and J is TRBJ2-6; D uncertain. V was shortened by 4 bases and J by 1 base, with 9 bases between the two germline ends. The CDR3 spans 15 residues. Germline CDR1 is SGHRS and CDR2 is YFSETQ. DNA of the CDR3: TGCGCCAGCAGCAAGGACGGGTCTGGGGCCAACGTCCTGACTTTC. Amino acid sequence: CASSKDGSGANVLTF.

The sample holds a few counts of this clonotype. The J gene is TRBJ2-3, the V gene TRBV5-1; D might be TRBD1 or TRBD2, each matching 6 bases. Looked up from germline, CDR1 is SGHRS and CDR2 is YFSETQ. The CDR3 runs 15 residues. V was shortened by 8 bases and J by 0 bases, with 16 bases between the two germline ends. The CDR3 spells CASWRGSGSTDTQYF. For the CDR3, the DNA is TGCGCCAGTTGGAGGGGGAGCGGGAGCACAGATACGCAGTATTTT.

This clonotype was detected many times. J is TRBJ2-7 and V is TRBV6-2 or TRBV6-3, with D perhaps given as TRBD1 or TRBD2 (5 bases each). The CDR3 has 16 residues. V lost 4 bases and J lost 3, with 19 bases in between. Germline CDR1 MNHEY, CDR2 SVGEGT. This CDR3 is CASSFVGRVFLYEQYF. The CDR3 coding sequence is TGTGCCAGCAGTTTCGTGGGACGGGTCTTCCTCTACGAGCAGTACTTC.

A few counts support this clonotype. The chain employs TRBV6-2 or TRBV6-3 and TRBJ2-1, with D perhaps matching TRBD1 (5 bases). This CDR3 is built from 15 residues. Germline values: CDR1 MNHEY, CDR2 SVGEGT. Trimming shortened V by 4 bases and J by 1 base, and 11 bases separated the two germline ends. CDR3 residues: CASSSDAGSYNEQFF. CDR3 nucleotides: TGTGCCAGCAGTTCGGATGCAGGGTCCTACAATGAGCAGTTCTTC.

The rearrangement uses TRBV9 and TRBJ1-2; no reliable D call. Germline V lookup: CDR1 SGDLS, CDR2 YYNGEE. The length of the CDR3 is 14 residues. Trimming pared 0 bases from V and 1 base from J, leaving 7 bases between. The CDR3 coding sequence is TGTGCCAGCAGCGTAGCTGTAGATAACTATGGCTACACCTTC. Its translation is CASSVAVDNYGYTF.

The chain joins TRBV4-3 to TRBJ2-7; D not certain. V gave up 0 bases and J gave up 1 base, with 28 bases separating them. The CDR3 covers 21 residues. CDR1 and CDR2 from the germline V gene are LGHNA and YSLEER. CDR3 in DNA: TGCGCCAGCAGCCAAGAGGGTGGCCTAGACTCGGCGTATCTCAGATCCTACGAGCAGTACTTC. This sequence encodes CASSQEGGLDSAYLRSYEQYF.

V usage is TRBV19 and J usage is TRBJ2-1, with 7 bases identical to TRBD2. The V gene's germline CDR1 is LNHDA and CDR2 SQIVND (reference sequence). The CDR3 loop spans 14 amino acids. Losses at the gene ends were 4 bases for V and 8 bases for J; bases not matched to a gene: 8. The CDR3 loop is CASSRVAAGDEQFF. The CDR3 DNA sequence: TGTGCCAGTAGTAGGGTGGCGGCGGGGGATGAGCAGTTCTTC.

The CDR3 bases are TGTGCCAGCAGCTCCCCCGATCGGGGGAATACGCAGTATTTT. Its protein product is CASSSPDRGNTQYF. The rearrangement uses TRBV7-9 and TRBJ2-3; possible D gene TRBD2, 6 bases. V was pared by 4 bases and J by 7 bases, with 15 bases between. Per the germline V gene, CDR1 is SEHNR and CDR2 is FQNEAQ (reference sequence). The CDR3 runs to 14 residues.

The chain carries TRBV20-1 and TRBJ1-2; D may be TRBD1 (5 bases). Trimming cost V 2 bases and J 3 bases, with 13 bases left between them. The CDR3 runs 14 residues. Germline CDR1 DFQATT, CDR2 SNEGSKA (reference sequence). For the CDR3, the DNA is TGCAGTGCTAGAATCAGGGATCTCTACTATGGCTACACCTTC. Its translation is CSARIRDLYYGYTF.

The chain employs TRBV5-1 and TRBJ2-1; D might be TRBD1 (5 bases). V dropped 0 bases and J dropped 5 bases, with 21 bases sitting between them. The V gene's germline CDR1 is SGHRS and CDR2 YFSETQ. The CDR3 is 18 amino acids. CDR3 DNA: TGCGCCAGCAGCTTGGCCAGGGCCTCAGGCAGGGTCCACAATGAGCAGTTCTTC. Translating gives CASSLARASGRVHNEQFF.

The gene calls are TRBV7-9 and TRBJ1-1; no clear D gene. The CDR3 has 12 amino acids. Trimming took off 7 bases at V and 3 bases at J, with 9 bases between the two ends. Germline V lookup: CDR1 SEHNR, CDR2 FQNEAQ (reference sequence). The CDR3 DNA reads as TGTGCCAGCATCCAGTTGGACACTGAAGCTTTCTTT. Its protein product is CASIQLDTEAFF.

For this clonotype: Germline and junction disagree at one end, which may indicate a read error. This rearrangement joins TRBV7-2 to TRBJ2-3, with 10 bases lining up with TRBD1. The CDR3 runs to 17 residues. Germline lookup yields CDR1 SGHTA and CDR2 FQGNSA. This chain's CDR3 is CASSPTPRDRGTETQYF. The CDR3 coding sequence is TGTGCCAGCAGCCCCACCCCTCGGGACAGGGGTACAGAGACGCAGTATTTT. Full variable domain (rest looked up from reference TRBV7-2 and TRBJ2-3): GAGVSQSPSNKVTEKGKDVELRCDPISGHTALYWYRQSLGQGLEFLIYFQGNSAPDKSGLPSDRFSAERTGGSVSTLTIQRTQQEDSAVYLCASSPTPRDRGTETQYFGPGTRLTVL.

The rearrangement links TRBV7-9 to TRBJ2-1; 10 nucleotides match TRBD2. J gave up 7 bases and V 4 bases, and 7 bases lay outside the gene matches. The CDR3 consists of 15 residues. Germline V gives CDR1 SEHNR, CDR2 FQNEAQ (reference sequence). CDR3 sequence reads: CASSSSGAGGNEQFF. The CDR3 DNA is TGTGCCAGCAGCTCGTCGGGAGCGGGGGGGAATGAGCAGTTCTTC.

This clonotype has a handful of counts. This CDR3 is CASSPTGGRESQRGNIQYF. CDR3 coding DNA: TGTGCCAGCAGCCCGACCGGTGGCAGGGAATCCCAAAGGGGAAACATTCAGTACTTC. The J gene is TRBJ2-4, the V gene TRBV11-2, with D possibly being TRBD1 (5 bases). Germline V gene data show CDR1 as SGHAT and CDR2 as FQNNGV. Trimming removed 5 bases from V and 6 bases from J, with 29 bases in between. This CDR3 is 19 amino acids long.

The J gene is TRBJ1-5, the V gene TRBV9, with 11 bases lining up with TRBD1. The germline V gene has CDR1 SGDLS and CDR2 YYNGEE. V dropped 4 bases and J dropped 6; count of bases not matched to a gene: 6. The CDR3 spans 15 residues. CDR3 bases: TGTGCCAGCAGCAGGGACAGGGGGTTCGGTCAGCCCCAGCATTTT. Translating gives CASSRDRGFGQPQHF. Using reference TRBV9 and TRBJ1-5 for the parts outside the CDR3, the full variable domain is DSGVTQTPKHLITATGQRVTLRCSPRSGDLSVYWYQQSLDQGLQFLIQYYNGEERAKGNILERFSAQQFPDLHSELNLSSLELGDSALYFCASSRDRGFGQPQHFGDGTRLSIL.

V gene TRBV6-2 or TRBV6-3 combines with J gene TRBJ2-4; D is undetermined. Germline V CDR1 and CDR2: MNHEY, SVGEGT. The CDR3 runs 11 residues. V was cut by 7 bases and J by 8 bases, with 9 bases left in between. CDR3 protein: CASTSSHIQYF. CDR3 coding DNA: TGTGCCAGCACTTCGTCCCACATTCAGTACTTC.

Concerning this clonotype: The junction differs from germline at one of its ends, possibly a read error. The chain recombines TRBV10-3 with TRBJ1-2, with TRBD1 identical over 10 bases. The CDR3 is made up of 14 amino acids. Germline V gene lookup returns CDR1 ENHRY and CDR2 SYGVKD. CDR3 protein: CAISGTGGGYGYAF. CDR3 nucleotides: TGTGCCATCAGTGGGACAGGGGGTGGCTATGGCTACGCCTTC.

This clonotype has a count of ten or more. The chain combines TRBV7-3 with TRBJ2-1, with TRBD1 matching 9 bases. Germline V lookup: CDR1 SGHTA, CDR2 FQGTGA. There are 14 residues in the CDR3. V was clipped by 5 bases and J by 6 bases; unmatched bases: 5. The CDR3 protein is CASSRGQGTNEQFF. The DNA of the CDR3 is TGTGCCAGCAGCCGCGGACAGGGGACCAATGAGCAGTTCTTC.

This clonotype has a handful of counts. V is TRBV6-5 and J is TRBJ2-4, with 13 bases matching TRBD2. The germline V gene encodes CDR1 MNHEY and CDR2 SVGAGI. V shed 6 bases and J 0 bases; nucleotides not matched to a gene: 8. This CDR3 is 18 amino acids long. CDR3 bases: TGTGCCAGCAGATTACTAGCGGGGGGGAGGCTAGCCAAAAACATTCAGTACTTC. Its protein product is CASRLLAGGRLAKNIQYF.

Remarks on this clonotype: At one of its ends the junction is not consistent with the germline gene, which may arise from a read error. This chain uses TRBV12-3 or TRBV12-4 with TRBJ2-5, with 9 bases lining up with TRBD1. This CDR3 region has 16 residues. The CDR3, as DNA: TGTACCAGCAGTCAGCCGGACAGGGGCTTCCAAGAGACCCAGTACTTC. Its protein is CTSSQPDRGFQETQYF.

The genes are TRBV7-2 and TRBJ2-1; D might be TRBD2 (5 bases). Trimming took off 1 base at V and 2 bases at J, with 15 bases between the two ends. The germline CDR1 and CDR2 sequences are SGHTA and FQGNSA. The CDR3 is 17 amino acids. CDR3 residues: CASSLGFRGLPYNEQFF. The CDR3 nucleotides are TGTGCCAGCAGCTTAGGGTTTCGGGGTCTCCCCTACAATGAGCAGTTCTTC. The variable domain in full, completed from reference TRBV7-2 and TRBJ2-1, reads GAGVSQSPSNKVTEKGKDVELRCDPISGHTALYWYRQSLGQGLEFLIYFQGNSAPDKSGLPSDRFSAERTGGSVSTLTIQRTQQEDSAVYLCASSLGFRGLPYNEQFFGPGTRLTVL.

This sequence joins TRBV7-9 and TRBJ2-5, with 10 bases lining up with TRBD2. The CDR3 covers 16 residues. After removal of 2 bases from V and 3 bases from J, the junction contained 6 bases not matched to a gene. The V gene's germline CDR1 is SEHNR and CDR2 FQNEAQ (reference sequence). In nucleotides, the CDR3 is TGTGCCAGCAGCTTAAGGTCTAGCGGGAGAAAAGAGACCCAGTACTTC. Its protein is CASSLRSSGRKETQYF.

This clonotype was observed a handful of times. This rearrangement joins TRBV12-3 or TRBV12-4 to TRBJ1-2, with D perhaps matching TRBD1 (5 bases). The CDR3 covers 13 residues. Trimming took 7 bases from V and 7 from J, leaving 16 bases between them. The CDR3 loop reads CASTLTGVGGYTF. As DNA, the CDR3 is TGTGCCAGCACCTTGACGGGGGTGGGTGGCTACACCTTC.

The V and J genes are TRBV28 and TRBJ1-2; possibly TRBD1 for D (5 bases). The germline V gene has CDR1 MDHEN and CDR2 SYDVKM. CDR3 length: 13 residues. The germline V and J ends were trimmed by 5 bases and 4 bases, with 11 bases remaining between them. CDR3 loop: CASSEGPLYGYTF. CDR3 nucleotides: TGTGCCAGCAGTGAGGGACCCCTCTATGGCTACACCTTC.

This clonotype was detected many times. The chain employs TRBV10-3 and TRBJ2-4; 9 positions agree with TRBD2. V was pared by 2 bases and J by 8 bases, with 4 bases of the junction left unmatched. Per germline, CDR1 ENHRY and CDR2 SYGVKD. The CDR3 contains 14 residues. The CDR3 coding sequence is TGTGCCATCAGTGAGGAGCAGCGGGGGGACATTCAGTACTTC. Its protein is CAISEEQRGDIQYF.

This clonotype came up once. This chain links TRBV12-3 or TRBV12-4 with TRBJ2-5; 9 nucleotides line up with TRBD2. The CDR3 sequence is 14 residues long. V lost 4 bases, J lost 6 bases, and 6 bases stayed unmatched. The CDR3 coding sequence is TGTGCCAGCAGTTCCCCGGGACTAGCAAAGACCCAGTACTTC. Protein sequence: CASSSPGLAKTQYF.

This clonotype was seen only a few times. The chain has TRBV4-3 and TRBJ1-4; D possibly corresponds to TRBD1 (6 bases). This CDR3 spans 15 amino acids. The germline V gene has CDR1 LGHNA and CDR2 YSLEER. The germline V and J ends were trimmed by 5 bases and 5 bases, with 15 bases remaining between them. CDR3 sequence reads: CASSSNGGGNEKLFF. Here the CDR3 DNA reads TGCGCCAGCAGCTCGAATGGGGGGGGCAATGAAAAACTGTTTTTT.

This sequence joins TRBV9 and TRBJ2-5; 8 nucleotides line up with TRBD2. Germline V CDR1 and CDR2: SGDLS, YYNGEE. This CDR3 region has 18 residues. After removal of 2 bases from V and 2 bases from J, the junction contained 14 bases not matched to a gene. CDR3 DNA: TGTGCCAGCAGCGTTGGGGCTCCGGGACTAGGGGTTCAAGAGACCCAGTACTTC. Amino acid sequence: CASSVGAPGLGVQETQYF. Full variable domain (rest looked up from reference TRBV9 and TRBJ2-5): DSGVTQTPKHLITATGQRVTLRCSPRSGDLSVYWYQQSLDQGLQFLIQYYNGEERAKGNILERFSAQQFPDLHSELNLSSLELGDSALYFCASSVGAPGLGVQETQYFGPGTRLLVL.